Shown below are 5 T cell receptor beta chains from a single sample sequenced in a study of beta chain features in type 1 diabetes. Expressed TCRB transcripts were sequenced because the isolated RNA had all been reverse transcribed beforehand. Produced via immunoSEQ multiplex PCR; TCRdb's table is partial and in-frame only. The table lists approximately 300,000 clones, 11% of them singletons. The sequencing input was naive CD4+ T cells from blood. Receptor source: a woman aged 25-40 years in good health.

The J gene is TRBJ1-2, the V gene TRBV18, with D perhaps matching TRBD1 (5 bases). Germline assignment: CDR1 KGHSH and CDR2 LQKENI. The V and J ends lost 1 base and 8 bases respectively, with 14 bases between them. The length of the CDR3 is 14 residues. The CDR3 DNA follows: TGTGCCAGCTCACCACGTCCGGGGCGGGAAGGCTACACCTTC. Residues: CASSPRPGREGYTF.

This clone was observed a few times. This sequence joins TRBV5-1 and TRBJ2-7; D is possibly TRBD2 (5 bases). The CDR3 length is 15 residues. Deletions cut 1 base from V and 3 bases from J, with 14 bases between. The germline V gene encodes CDR1 SGHRS and CDR2 YFSETQ. The CDR3 DNA reads as TGCGCCAGCAGCTTGTGGGCAGCCGAGGGCTACGAGCAGTACTTC. It translates to CASSLWAAEGYEQYF.

The chain recombines TRBV29-1 with TRBJ2-2, with D possibly TRBD2 on 6 matching bases. Germline-derived CDR1 and CDR2 are SQVTM and ANQGSEA. The CDR3 length is 15 residues. Between the trimmed V and J ends, which lost 4 bases and 1 base, there was a span of 13 bases. This CDR3 reads CSVGGDGQNTGELFF. The CDR3 bases are TGCAGCGTTGGCGGGGACGGACAGAACACCGGGGAGCTGTTTTTT.

The chain links TRBV6-4 to TRBJ2-1, with D possibly TRBD2 on 5 matching bases. This CDR3 is built from 15 residues. The V gene's germline CDR1 is MRHNA and CDR2 SNTAGT. V was pared by 2 bases and J by 0 bases, with 8 bases between. The CDR3 sequence is CASSDEGSSYNEQFF. The CDR3, as DNA: TGTGCCAGCAGTGACGAGGGTAGCTCCTACAATGAGCAGTTCTTC.

The chain carries TRBV28 and TRBJ2-5, with 10 bases fitting TRBD2. Trimming at V came to 6 bases and at J to 9 bases, leaving 13 bases not matched to a gene. The CDR3 covers 15 residues. In germline, CDR1 is MDHEN, CDR2 SYDVKM. The chain's CDR3 is CASSPGLALSSAQYF. The DNA of the CDR3 is TGTGCCAGCAGCCCGGGACTAGCGCTATCATCGGCCCAGTACTTC.